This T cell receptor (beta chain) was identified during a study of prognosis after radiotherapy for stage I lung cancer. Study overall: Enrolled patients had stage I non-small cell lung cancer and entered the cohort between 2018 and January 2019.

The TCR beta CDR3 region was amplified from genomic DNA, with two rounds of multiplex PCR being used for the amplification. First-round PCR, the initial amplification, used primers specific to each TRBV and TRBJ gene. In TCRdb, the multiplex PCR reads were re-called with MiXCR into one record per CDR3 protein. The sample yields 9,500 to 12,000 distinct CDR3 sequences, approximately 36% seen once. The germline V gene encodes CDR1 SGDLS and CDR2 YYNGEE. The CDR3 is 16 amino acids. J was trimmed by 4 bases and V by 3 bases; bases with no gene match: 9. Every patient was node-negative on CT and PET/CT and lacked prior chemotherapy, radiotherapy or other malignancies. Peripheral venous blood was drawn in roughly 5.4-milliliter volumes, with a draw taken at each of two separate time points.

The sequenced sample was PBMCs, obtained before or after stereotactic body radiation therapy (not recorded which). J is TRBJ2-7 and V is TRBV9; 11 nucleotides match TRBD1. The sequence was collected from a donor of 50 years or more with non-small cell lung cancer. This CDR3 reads CASSADRDRGSYEQYF. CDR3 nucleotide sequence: TGTGCCAGCAGCGCCGACCGGGACAGGGGGTCGTACGAGCAGTACTTC. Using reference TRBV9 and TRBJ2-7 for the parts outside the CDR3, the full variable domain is DSGVTQTPKHLITATGQRVTLRCSPRSGDLSVYWYQQSLDQGLQFLIQYYNGEERAKGNILERFSAQQFPDLHSELNLSSLELGDSALYFCASSADRDRGSYEQYFGPGTRLTVT.